This T cell receptor beta chain is drawn from a study of T-cell reconstitution after alpha-beta-depleted transplantation in children. Study outcomes and limitations: Reported findings indicate that, about two months after transplant, alpha-beta T cells came from several hundred expanded clones, which were derived from non-depleted graft cells. T-cell counts and diversity at one year following transplant were attributed mainly to newly produced T cells.

CDR3 length: 14 amino acids. The ends were cut back, 6 bases at V and 0 bases at J, with 9 bases in the middle. On this clonotype: Antigen specificity is unknown.

TCRbeta library construction was performed incorporating unique molecular identifiers. TCRdb re-called the PCR reads with MiXCR, one entry per CDR3 protein. The sample includes some 80,000 distinct CDR3 sequences, less than 20% seen only once; the top ten take about 51%. The chain recombines TRBV12-3 or TRBV12-4 with TRBJ2-1; D gene uncertain. This TCR came from a male patient aged 2 to 9 who had a stem cell transplant for acute lymphoblastic leukemia, so the T cells may come from the graft donor. The sample was PBMCs, mostly from graft donor cells, taken 360 days after TCRalphabeta/CD19-depleted stem cell transplant. CDR3 sequence (DNA): TGTGCCAGCAGCCCGCTGAGCTCCTACAATGAGCAGTTCTTC. It is translated as CASSPLSSYNEQFF.